This T cell receptor beta chain was profiled in a study of blood T cell repertoires in COVID-19. Study context: T cells, B-cell-depleted T cells, or PBMCs provided the cDNA or gDNA that served as material.

The authors' processing: For nucleated cells, counts were estimated from reference gene primer amplification. This table comes from immunoSEQ multiplex PCR, and its TCRdb copy is limited to in-frame clones, with some not included. That table gives V, J and clone size, and the DNA gave D and trimming. The repertoire has approximately 280,000 clones, 80% to 90% of them found once; the top ten carry roughly 9.6%. Germline V gene sequence: CDR1 SGHRS, CDR2 YFSETQ. Trimming cost V 1 base and J 7 bases, with 11 bases left between them. This CDR3 spans 14 amino acids. The sequenced sample was peripheral blood. The V and J genes are TRBV5-1 and TRBJ1-4; possible D gene TRBD1, 6 bases. This TCR was sampled from a woman between 65 and 79 years old with acute or convalescent COVID-19. The CDR3 DNA sequence: TGCGCCAGCAGCTTGCAGGGGTCCAGTGAAAAACTGTTTTTT. This encodes CASSLQGSSEKLFF.